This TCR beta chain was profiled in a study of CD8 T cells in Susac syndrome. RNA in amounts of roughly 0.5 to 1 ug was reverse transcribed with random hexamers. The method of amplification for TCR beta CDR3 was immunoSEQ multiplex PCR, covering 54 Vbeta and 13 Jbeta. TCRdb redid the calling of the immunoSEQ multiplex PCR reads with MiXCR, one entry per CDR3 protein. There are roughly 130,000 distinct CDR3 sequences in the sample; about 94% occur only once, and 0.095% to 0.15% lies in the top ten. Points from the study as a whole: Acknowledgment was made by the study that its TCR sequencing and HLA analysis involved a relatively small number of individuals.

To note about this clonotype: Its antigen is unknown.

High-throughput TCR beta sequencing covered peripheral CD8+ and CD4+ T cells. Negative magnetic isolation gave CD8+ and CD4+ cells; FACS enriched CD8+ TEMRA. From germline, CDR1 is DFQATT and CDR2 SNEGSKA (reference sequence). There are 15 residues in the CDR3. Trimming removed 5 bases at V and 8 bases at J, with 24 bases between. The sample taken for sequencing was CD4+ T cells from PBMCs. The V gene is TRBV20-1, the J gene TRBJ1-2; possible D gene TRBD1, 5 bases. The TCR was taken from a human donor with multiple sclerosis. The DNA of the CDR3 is TGCAGTGCTGCCTCGGGGCCGGGAACCATTAGGGGCTACACCTTC. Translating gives CSAASGPGTIRGYTF.